The source of this T cell receptor beta chain is a study of blood T cell repertoires in COVID-19 (dated by TCRdb to the early 2020s). In the study overall: The collaborator samples originated in the United States, Italy and Spain and spanned the acute and convalescent phases of COVID-19. The prospective study material was composed of cDNA or gDNA derived from T cells, B-cell-depleted T cells, or PBMCs. The dataset comprised deeply sampled blood TCRbeta repertoires from subjects exposed to, actively infected with, or recovered from COVID-19. The repertoires were made available in a free public database intended to serve as a resource for research on the immune response to SARS-CoV-2. Samples came from the ongoing ImmuneRACE study (first 160 participants) plus 1,254 subjects from 6 global collaborators. Sample metadata almost always included a de-identified subject ID, COVID-19 status, age in years and sex. Where available, HLA class I and class II types were taken from metadata supplied by the sample provider and were not determined by assay-based typing.

Each collaborating institution followed its own protocols to collect whole blood in K2EDTA tubes. For TCRbeta analysis, collaborators shipped samples as frozen whole blood, isolated PBMCs, or DNA extracted from either of those sample types. The research as a whole found: How much clinical and demographic metadata was included differed by source and by participant, and the metadata was provided uncurated.

The immunoSEQ Assay, a bias-controlled multiplex PCR, was used to amplify TCRbeta CDR3 regions from genomic DNA. In the paper's pipeline: The number of nucleated cells in each sample was estimated from the amplification of reference gene primers within the assay. To quantify the absolute abundance of each unique TCRbeta CDR3 rearrangement, sequence reads were collapsed and filtered. For each sample, productive Simpson clonality was calculated as the square root of Simpson's diversity index over productive rearrangements. The source is immuneACCESS, and TCRdb retained only in-frame sequences with V and J called. Part of the clones is not carried over; for the studies checked, unresolved V genes explain less than half of this, and the remainder is unexplained. The DNA gave D and trimming, while V, J and clone size come from that table. This sample holds around 36,000 clones; more than 80% were observed only once. The ten largest clones represent about 4.2% of the sample.

The CDR3, from cysteine to phenylalanine, totals 16 residues. The CDR3 DNA has 48 bases and is translated from base 1. V is pruned by 3 bases and J by 4 bases, leaving 12 bases of the junction without a gene match. From a lookup of the germline V gene, CDR1 and CDR2 are SGHRS and YFSETQ. A note on this clone: No antigen is known for it. Within one base of it there is no much larger clone, and no base qualities were kept.

The sequence is built from TRBV5-1 and TRBJ2-5, and TRBD1 aligns with 7 junction nucleotides. Sequenced material: peripheral blood. This TCR derives from a man between 60 and 70 years old with acute or convalescent COVID-19. The nucleotide sequence is TGCGCCAGCAGCTCCTCCCTTACAGGGGTCGGAGAGACCCAGTACTTC. Translated, this is CASSSSLTGVGETQYF.